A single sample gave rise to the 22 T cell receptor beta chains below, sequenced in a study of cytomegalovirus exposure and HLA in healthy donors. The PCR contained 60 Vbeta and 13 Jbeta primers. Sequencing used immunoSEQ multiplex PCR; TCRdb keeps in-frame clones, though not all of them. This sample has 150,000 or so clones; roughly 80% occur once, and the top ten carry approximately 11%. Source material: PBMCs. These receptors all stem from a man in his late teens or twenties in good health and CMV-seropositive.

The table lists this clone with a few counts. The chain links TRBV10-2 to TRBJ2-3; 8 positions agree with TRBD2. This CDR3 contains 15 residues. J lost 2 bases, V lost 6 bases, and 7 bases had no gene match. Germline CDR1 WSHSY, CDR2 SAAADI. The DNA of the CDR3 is TGCGCCAGCAGGGATACTAGCGGATCCACAGATACGCAGTATTTT. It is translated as CASRDTSGSTDTQYF.

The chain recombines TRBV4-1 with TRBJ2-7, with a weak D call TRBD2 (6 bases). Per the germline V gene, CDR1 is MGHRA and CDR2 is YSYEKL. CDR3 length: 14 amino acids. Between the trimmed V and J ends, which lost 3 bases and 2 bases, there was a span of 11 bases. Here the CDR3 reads CASSQEPGAYEQYF. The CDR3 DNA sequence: TGCGCCAGCAGCCAGGAGCCGGGGGCCTACGAGCAGTACTTC.

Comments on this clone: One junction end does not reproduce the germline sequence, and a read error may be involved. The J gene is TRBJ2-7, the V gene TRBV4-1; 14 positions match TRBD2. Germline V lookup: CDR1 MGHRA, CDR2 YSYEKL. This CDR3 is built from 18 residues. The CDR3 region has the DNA TGCGCCAGCGGCCAAGATCCGGGACTAGCGGGAGAGGGGTACGAGCAGTACTTC. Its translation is CASGQDPGLAGEGYEQYF.

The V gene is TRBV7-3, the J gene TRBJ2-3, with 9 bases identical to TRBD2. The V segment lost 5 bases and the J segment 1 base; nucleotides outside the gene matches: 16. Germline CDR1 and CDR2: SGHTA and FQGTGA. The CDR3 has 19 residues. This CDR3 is CASSLLGASGNKGTDTQYF. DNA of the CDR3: TGTGCCAGCAGCCTCCTCGGGGCTAGCGGGAACAAGGGCACAGATACGCAGTATTTT.

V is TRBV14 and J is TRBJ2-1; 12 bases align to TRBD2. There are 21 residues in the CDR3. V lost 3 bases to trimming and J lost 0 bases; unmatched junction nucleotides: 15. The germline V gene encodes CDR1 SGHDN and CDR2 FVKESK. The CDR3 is CASSHGLGRLAGGSSYNEQFF. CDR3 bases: TGTGCCAGCAGCCATGGATTGGGGAGGCTAGCGGGAGGGAGCTCCTACAATGAGCAGTTCTTC. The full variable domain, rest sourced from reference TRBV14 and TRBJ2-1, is EAGVTQFPSHSVIEKGQTVTLRCDPISGHDNLYWYRRVMGKEIKFLLHFVKESKQDESGMPNNRFLAERTGGTYSTLKVQPAELEDSGVYFCASSHGLGRLAGGSSYNEQFFGPGTRLTVL.

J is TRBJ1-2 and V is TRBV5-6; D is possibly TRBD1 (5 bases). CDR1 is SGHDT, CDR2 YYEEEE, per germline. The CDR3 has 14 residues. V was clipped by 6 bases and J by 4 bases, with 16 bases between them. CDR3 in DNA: TGTGCCAGCACCGTCCGCCACGGGGGCTATGGCTACACCTTC. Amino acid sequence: CASTVRHGGYGYTF. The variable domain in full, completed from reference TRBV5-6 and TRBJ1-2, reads DAGVTQSPTHLIKTRGQQVTLRCSPKSGHDTVSWYQQALGQGPQFIFQYYEEEERQRGNFPDRFSGHQFPNYSSELNVNALLLGDSALYLCASTVRHGGYGYTFGSGTRLTVV.

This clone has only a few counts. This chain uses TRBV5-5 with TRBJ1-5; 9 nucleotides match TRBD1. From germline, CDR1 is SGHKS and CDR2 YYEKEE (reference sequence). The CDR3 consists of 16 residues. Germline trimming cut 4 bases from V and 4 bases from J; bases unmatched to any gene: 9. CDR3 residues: CASSQRSGQGNQPQHF. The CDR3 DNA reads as TGTGCCAGCAGCCAAAGATCGGGACAGGGAAATCAGCCCCAGCATTTT.

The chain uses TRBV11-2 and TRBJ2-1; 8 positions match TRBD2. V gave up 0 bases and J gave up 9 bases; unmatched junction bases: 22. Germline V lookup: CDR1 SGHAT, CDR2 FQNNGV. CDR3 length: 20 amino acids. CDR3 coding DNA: TGTGCCAGCAGCTTAGAAGCCGCCTGGGCTAGCGGGTCAAAAAAATGTGAGCAGTTCTTC. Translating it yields CASSLEAAWASGSKKCEQFF.

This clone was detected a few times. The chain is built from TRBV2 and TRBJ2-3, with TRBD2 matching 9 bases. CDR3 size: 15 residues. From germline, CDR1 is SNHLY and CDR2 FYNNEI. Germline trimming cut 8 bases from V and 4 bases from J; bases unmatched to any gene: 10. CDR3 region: CASVASGEVADTQYF. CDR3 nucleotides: TGTGCCAGCGTTGCTAGCGGGGAGGTGGCAGATACGCAGTATTTT.

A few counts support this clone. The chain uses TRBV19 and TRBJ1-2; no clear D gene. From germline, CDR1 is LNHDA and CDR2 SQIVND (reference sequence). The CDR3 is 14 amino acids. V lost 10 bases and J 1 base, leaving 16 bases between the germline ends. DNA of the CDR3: TGTGCCACCCGAGGAGCTGAGAGTAACTATGGCTACACCTTC. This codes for CATRGAESNYGYTF.

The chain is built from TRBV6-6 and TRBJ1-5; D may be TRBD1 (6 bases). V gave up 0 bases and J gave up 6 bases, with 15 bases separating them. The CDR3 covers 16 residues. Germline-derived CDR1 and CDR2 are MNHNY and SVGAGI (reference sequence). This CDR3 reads CASSYSKAGDGQPQHF. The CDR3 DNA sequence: TGTGCCAGCAGTTACTCGAAAGCAGGGGATGGTCAGCCCCAGCATTTT.

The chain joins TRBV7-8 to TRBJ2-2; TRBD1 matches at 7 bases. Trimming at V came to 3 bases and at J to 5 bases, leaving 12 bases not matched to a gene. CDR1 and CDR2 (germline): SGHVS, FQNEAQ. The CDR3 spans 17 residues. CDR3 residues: CASSFGTVPEGTGELFF. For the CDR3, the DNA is TGTGCCAGCAGCTTTGGGACAGTCCCCGAGGGGACCGGGGAGCTGTTTTTT.

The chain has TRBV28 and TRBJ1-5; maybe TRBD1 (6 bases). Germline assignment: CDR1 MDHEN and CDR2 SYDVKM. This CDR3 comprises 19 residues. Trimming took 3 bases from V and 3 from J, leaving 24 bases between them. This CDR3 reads CASSFSKRGTGAVNQPQHF. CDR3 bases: TGTGCCAGCAGTTTCTCAAAGAGGGGGACGGGCGCGGTCAATCAGCCCCAGCATTTT.

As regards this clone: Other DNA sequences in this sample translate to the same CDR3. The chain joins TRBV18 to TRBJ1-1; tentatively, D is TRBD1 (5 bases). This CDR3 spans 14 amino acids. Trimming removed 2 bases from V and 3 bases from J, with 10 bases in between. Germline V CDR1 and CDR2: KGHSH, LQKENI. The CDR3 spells CASSPGAGDTEAFF. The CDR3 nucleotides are TGTGCCAGCTCACCAGGGGCTGGGGACACTGAAGCTTTCTTT.

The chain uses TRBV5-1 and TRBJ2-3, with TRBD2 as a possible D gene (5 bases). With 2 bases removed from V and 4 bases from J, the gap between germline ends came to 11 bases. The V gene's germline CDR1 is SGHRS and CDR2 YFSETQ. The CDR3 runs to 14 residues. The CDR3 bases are TGCGCCAGCAGCTTAGAGTTGGGAGCAGATACGCAGTATTTT. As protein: CASSLELGADTQYF.

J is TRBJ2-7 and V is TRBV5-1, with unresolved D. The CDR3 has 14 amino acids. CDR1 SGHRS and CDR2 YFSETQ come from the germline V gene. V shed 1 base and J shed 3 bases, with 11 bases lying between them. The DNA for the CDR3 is TGCGCCAGCAGCTTGCCAGGTTCTTACTACGAGCAGTACTTC. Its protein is CASSLPGSYYEQYF.

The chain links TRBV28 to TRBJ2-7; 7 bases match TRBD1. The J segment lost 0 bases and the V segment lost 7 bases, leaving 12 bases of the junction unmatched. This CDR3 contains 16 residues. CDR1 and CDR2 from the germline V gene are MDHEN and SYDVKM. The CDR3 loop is CASTTVLGQASYEQYF. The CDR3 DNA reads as TGTGCCAGCACAACCGTGCTAGGACAGGCCTCCTACGAGCAGTACTTC.

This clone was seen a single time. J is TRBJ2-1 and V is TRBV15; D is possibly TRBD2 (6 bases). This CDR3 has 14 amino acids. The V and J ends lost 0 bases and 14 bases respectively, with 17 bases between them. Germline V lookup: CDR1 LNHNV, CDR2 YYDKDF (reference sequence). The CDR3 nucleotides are TGTGCCACCAGCAGAGATAAGGCGGGATTTAATAAGTTCTTC. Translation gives CATSRDKAGFNKFF.

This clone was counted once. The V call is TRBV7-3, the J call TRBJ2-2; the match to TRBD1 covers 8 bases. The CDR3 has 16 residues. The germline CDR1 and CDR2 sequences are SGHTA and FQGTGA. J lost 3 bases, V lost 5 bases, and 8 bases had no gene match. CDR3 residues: CASSRTGGLYTGELFF. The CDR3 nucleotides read TGTGCCAGCAGCCGTACAGGGGGACTTTACACCGGGGAGCTGTTTTTT.

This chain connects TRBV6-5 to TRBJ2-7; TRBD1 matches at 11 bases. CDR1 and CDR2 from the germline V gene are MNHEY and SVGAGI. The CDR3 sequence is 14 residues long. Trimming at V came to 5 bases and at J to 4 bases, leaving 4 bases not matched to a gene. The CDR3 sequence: CASSAGTGGYEQYF. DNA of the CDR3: TGTGCCAGCAGTGCCGGGACAGGGGGTTACGAGCAGTACTTC.

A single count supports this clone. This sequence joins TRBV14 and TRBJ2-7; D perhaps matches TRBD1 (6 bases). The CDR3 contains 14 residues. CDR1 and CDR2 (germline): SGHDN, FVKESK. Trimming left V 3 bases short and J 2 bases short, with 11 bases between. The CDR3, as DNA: TGTGCCAGCAGCCACCAGGGACAAGCCTACGAGCAGTACTTC. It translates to CASSHQGQAYEQYF. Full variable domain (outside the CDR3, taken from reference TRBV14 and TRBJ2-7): EAGVTQFPSHSVIEKGQTVTLRCDPISGHDNLYWYRRVMGKEIKFLLHFVKESKQDESGMPNNRFLAERTGGTYSTLKVQPAELEDSGVYFCASSHQGQAYEQYFGPGTRLTVT.

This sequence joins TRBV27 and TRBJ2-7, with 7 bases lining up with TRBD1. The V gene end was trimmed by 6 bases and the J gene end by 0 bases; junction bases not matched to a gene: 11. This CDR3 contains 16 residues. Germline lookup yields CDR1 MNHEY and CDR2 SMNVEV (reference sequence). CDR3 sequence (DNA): TGTGCCAGCAGGGCAAGGGACAGCCCAGTCTCCTACGAGCAGTACTTC. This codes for CASRARDSPVSYEQYF.